Below, one TCR beta chain is given with its context. The sample originates from a study of blood T cell repertoires in COVID-19. The overall study: Italy, Spain and the United States were the sources of the convalescent and acute COVID-19 samples. T cells, B-cell-depleted T cells, or PBMCs supplied cDNA or gDNA.

Clones were sequenced by immunoSEQ multiplex PCR, and TCRdb holds only the in-frame ones, with some missing. The table has 150,000 to 200,000 clones, around 88% seen once. The study recruited people aged 18 to 89 years across approximately 23 US areas. Donors were grouped by their self-reported clinical history. Sequenced input: PBMCs or T cells enriched from blood (not recorded which). The TCR originated in a woman aged 25 to 45 who had recovered from COVID-19.

This CDR3 is CASSLVLAGGETQYF. The CDR3 coding sequence is TGTGCCAGCAGCTTAGTACTAGCGGGAGGCGAGACCCAGTACTTC. This rearrangement joins TRBV7-9 to TRBJ2-5, with 12 positions matching TRBD2. Germline assignment: CDR1 SEHNR and CDR2 FQNEAQ (reference sequence). This CDR3 spans 15 amino acids. J gave up 5 bases and V 1 base, and 2 bases lay outside the gene matches. Full variable domain (remainder filled in from reference TRBV7-9 and TRBJ2-5): DTGVSQNPRHKITKRGQNVTFRCDPISEHNRLYWYRQTLGQGPEFLTYFQNEAQLEKSRLLSDRFSAERPKGSFSTLEIQRTEQGDSAMYLCASSLVLAGGETQYFGPGTRLLVL.